The present T cell receptor (beta chain) was sequenced within a study of cytomegalovirus exposure and HLA in healthy donors. Study at large: One earlier analysis, a look at 150 million to 200 million T cells, found about 110 million unique TCR beta sequences.

Notes on this clone: Its antigen is not known.

The CDR3 loop spans 17 amino acids. With V trimmed by 2 bases and J by 6 bases, 16 bases remained unmatched. CDR1 MNHNS and CDR2 SASEGT come from the germline V gene. Primers for the PCR totalled 60 Vbeta and 13 Jbeta. The repertoire was sequenced with immunoSEQ multiplex PCR; TCRdb's copy has only in-frame clones and lacks some. Seen here are fewer than 90,000 clones, roughly four fifths observed once, and the top ten hold roughly 3.6%. Study outcomes and limitations: The classifier was said to identify cytomegalovirus status with high specificity and sensitivity. Earlier analysis found most TCR beta V segments productive about 87% or about 30% of the time. The analysis excluded some indistinguishable V segments, including TRBV6-2 and TRBV6-3.

The sample comprised PBMCs. The clonotype was recovered from a man under 40 in good health and CMV-seronegative. The chain joins TRBV6-1 to TRBJ2-7; 7 bases agree with TRBD1. In nucleotides, the CDR3 is TGTGCCAGCAGTGAACCCTTCAAGGTAGGGGGCAGAGGCGAGCAGTACTTC. Amino acid sequence: CASSEPFKVGGRGEQYF.